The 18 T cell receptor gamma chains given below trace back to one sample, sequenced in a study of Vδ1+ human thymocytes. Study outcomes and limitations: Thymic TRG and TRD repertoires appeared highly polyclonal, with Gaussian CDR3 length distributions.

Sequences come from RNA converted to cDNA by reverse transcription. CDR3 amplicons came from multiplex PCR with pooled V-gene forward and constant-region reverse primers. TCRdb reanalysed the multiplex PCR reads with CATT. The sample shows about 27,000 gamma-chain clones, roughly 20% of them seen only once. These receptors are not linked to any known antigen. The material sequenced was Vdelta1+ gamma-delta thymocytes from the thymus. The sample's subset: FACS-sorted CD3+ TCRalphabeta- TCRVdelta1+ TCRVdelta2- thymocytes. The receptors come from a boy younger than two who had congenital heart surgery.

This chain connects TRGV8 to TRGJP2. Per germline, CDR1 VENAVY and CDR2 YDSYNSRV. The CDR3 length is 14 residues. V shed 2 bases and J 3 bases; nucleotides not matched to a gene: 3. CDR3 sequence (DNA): TGTGCCACCTGGGATATGGGTAGTGATTGGATCAAGACGTTT. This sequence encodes CATWDMGSDWIKTF.

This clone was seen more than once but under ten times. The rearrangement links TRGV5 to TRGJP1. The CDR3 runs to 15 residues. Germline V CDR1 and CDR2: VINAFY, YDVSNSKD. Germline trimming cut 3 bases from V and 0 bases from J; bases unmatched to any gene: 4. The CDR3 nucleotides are TGTGCCACCTGGGACGGGGATACCACTGGTTGGTTCAAGATATTT. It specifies CATWDGDTTGWFKIF.

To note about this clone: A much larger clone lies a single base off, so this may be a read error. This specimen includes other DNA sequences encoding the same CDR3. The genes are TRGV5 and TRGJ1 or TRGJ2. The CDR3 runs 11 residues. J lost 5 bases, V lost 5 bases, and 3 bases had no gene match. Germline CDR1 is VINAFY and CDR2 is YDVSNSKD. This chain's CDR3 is CATWGDYKKLF. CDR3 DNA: TGTGCCACCTGGGGTGATTATAAGAAACTCTTT.

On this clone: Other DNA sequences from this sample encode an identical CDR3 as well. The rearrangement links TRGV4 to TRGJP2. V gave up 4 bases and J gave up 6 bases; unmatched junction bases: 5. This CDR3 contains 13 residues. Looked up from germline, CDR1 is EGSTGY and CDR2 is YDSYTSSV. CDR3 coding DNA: TGTGCCACCTGGGACCGTGGTGATTGGATCAAGACGTTT. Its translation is CATWDRGDWIKTF.

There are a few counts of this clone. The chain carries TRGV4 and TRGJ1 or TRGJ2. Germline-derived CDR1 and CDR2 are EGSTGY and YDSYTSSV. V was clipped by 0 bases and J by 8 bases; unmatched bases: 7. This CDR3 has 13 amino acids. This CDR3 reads CATWDGLTHKKLF. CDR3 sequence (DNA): TGTGCCACCTGGGATGGGCTCACTCATAAGAAACTCTTT.

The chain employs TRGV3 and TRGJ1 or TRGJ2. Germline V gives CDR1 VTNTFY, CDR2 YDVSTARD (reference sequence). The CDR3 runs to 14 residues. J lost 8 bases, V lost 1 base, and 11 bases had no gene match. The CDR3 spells CATWDSRGPDKKLF. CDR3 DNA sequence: TGTGCCACCTGGGACAGCCGCGGACCGGATAAGAAACTCTTT.

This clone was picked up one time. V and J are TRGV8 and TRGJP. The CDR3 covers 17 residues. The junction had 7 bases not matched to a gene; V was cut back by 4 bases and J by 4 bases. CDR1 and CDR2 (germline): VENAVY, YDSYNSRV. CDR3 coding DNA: TGTGCCACCTGGGAACCAACACAAGAGTTGGGCAAAAAAATCAAGGTATTT. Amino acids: CATWEPTQELGKKIKVF.

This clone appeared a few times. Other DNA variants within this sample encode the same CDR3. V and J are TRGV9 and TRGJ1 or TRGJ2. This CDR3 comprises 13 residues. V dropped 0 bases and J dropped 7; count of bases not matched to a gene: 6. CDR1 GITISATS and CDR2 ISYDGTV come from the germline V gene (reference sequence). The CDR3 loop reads CALWEVRRYKKLF. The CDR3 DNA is TGTGCCTTGTGGGAGGTGCGGCGATATAAGAAACTCTTT.

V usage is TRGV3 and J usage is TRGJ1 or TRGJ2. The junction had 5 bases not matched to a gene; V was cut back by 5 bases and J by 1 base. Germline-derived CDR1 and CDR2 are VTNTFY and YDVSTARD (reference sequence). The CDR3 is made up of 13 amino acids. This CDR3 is CATWVPNYYKKLF. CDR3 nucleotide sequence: TGTGCCACCTGGGTTCCAAATTATTATAAGAAACTCTTT.

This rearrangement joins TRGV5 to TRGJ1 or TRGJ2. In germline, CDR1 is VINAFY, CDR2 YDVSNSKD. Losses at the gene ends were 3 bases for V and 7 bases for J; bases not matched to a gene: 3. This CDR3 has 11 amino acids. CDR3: CATWDCYKKLF. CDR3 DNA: TGTGCCACCTGGGACTGCTATAAGAAACTCTTT.

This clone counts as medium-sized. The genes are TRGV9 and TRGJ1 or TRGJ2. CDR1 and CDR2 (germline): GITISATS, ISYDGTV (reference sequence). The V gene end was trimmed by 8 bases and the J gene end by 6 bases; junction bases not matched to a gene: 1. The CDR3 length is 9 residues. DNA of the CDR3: TGTGCCTTGTCTTATAAGAAACTCTTT. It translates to CALSYKKLF.

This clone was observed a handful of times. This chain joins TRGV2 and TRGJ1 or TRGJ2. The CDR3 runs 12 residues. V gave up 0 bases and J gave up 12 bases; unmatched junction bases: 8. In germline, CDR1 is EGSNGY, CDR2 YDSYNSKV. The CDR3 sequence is CATWDGPFGKLF. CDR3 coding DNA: TGTGCCACCTGGGACGGGCCGTTCGGGAAACTCTTT.

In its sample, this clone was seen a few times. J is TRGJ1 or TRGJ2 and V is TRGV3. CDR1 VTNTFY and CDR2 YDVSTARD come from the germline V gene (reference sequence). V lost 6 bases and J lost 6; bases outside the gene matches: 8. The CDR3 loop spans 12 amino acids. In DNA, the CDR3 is TGTGCCACCTGGTACTCACTTTATAAGAAACTCTTT. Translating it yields CATWYSLYKKLF.

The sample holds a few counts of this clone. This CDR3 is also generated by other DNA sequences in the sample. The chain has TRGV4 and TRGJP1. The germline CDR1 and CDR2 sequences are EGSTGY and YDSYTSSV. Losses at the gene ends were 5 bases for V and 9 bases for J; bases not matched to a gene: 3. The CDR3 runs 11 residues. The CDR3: CATWGSWFKIF. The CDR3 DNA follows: TGTGCCACCTGGGGAAGTTGGTTCAAGATATTT.

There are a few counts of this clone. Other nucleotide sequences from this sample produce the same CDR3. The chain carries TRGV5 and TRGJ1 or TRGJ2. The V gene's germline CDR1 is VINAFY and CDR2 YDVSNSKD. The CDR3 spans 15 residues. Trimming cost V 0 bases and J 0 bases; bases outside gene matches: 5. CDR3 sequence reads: CATWDRLPNYYKKLF. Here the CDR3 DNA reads TGTGCCACCTGGGACAGGCTACCGAATTATTATAAGAAACTCTTT.

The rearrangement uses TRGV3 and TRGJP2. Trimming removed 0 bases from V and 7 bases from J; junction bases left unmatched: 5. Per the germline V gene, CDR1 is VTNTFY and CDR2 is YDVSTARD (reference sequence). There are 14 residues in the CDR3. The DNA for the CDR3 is TGTGCCACCTGGGACAGGAGGCTTGATTGGATCAAGACGTTT. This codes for CATWDRRLDWIKTF.

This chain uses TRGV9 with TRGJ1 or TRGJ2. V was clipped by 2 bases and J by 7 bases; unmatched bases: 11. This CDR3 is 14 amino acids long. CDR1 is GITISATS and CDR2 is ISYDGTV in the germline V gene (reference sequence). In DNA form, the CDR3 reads TGTGCCTTGTGGGAGGCGCCCTTTAAGTATAAGAAACTCTTT. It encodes CALWEAPFKYKKLF.

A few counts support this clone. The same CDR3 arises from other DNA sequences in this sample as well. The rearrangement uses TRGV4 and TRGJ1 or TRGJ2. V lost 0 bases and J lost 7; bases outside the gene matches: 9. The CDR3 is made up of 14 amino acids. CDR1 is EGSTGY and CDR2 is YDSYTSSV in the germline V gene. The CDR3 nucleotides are TGTGCCACCTGGGATGGGCCTCGGCGATATAAGAAACTCTTT. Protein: CATWDGPRRYKKLF.